The T cell receptor (beta chain) described here comes from a study of molecular identifiers for immune sequencing clone quantification. Study-level background: In replicates, RNA from roughly 18,000 or 92,000 naive CD8 cells was split five ways, four sequenced.

The V and J ends lost 3 bases and 4 bases respectively, with 6 bases between them. The germline gives CDR1 SEHNR, CDR2 FQNEAQ (reference sequence). The CDR3 consists of 12 residues. Using its own MiXCR run on the PCR reads, TCRdb lists one record per CDR3 protein. The sample contains some 93,000 distinct CDR3 sequences, roughly 23% of which appear only once. There are a few counts of this clonotype. The chain couples TRBV7-9 to TRBJ2-5, with unresolved D. The sample taken for sequencing was naive CD8+ T cells from blood, with Jurkat cell RNA spiked in. Subset: FACS-sorted CD8+CD4-CCR7+CD45RA+ naive T cells. The source is a human donor in good health. Some libraries in this study had Jurkat cell RNA spiked in. Written as DNA, the CDR3 is TGTGCCAGCAGCTTGATCTCAGAGACCCAGTACTTC. Protein: CASSLISETQYF.